Described below is a single T cell receptor beta chain sequence and its context. Its antigen is as yet unknown. The CDR3 spans 12 residues. Deletions cut 6 bases from V and 4 bases from J, with 10 bases between. Germline V gene lookup returns CDR1 LNHDA and CDR2 SQIVND (reference sequence). As to time point: week 35, safety follow-up. In the vaccine, a single dose held 300 ug of the mutant IDH1 20-mer peptide, along with topical imiquimod. Each tumor in the donors was a new WHO grade 3 or 4 astrocytoma, IDH1-mutant and ATRX-lost. The sample is drawn from a study of a mutant IDH1 vaccine in newly diagnosed glioma. Across the study: Patients received vaccination from 4-6 weeks after radiotherapy alone, or with temozolomide cycles.

Repertoires were generated with immunoSEQ multiplex PCR, while TCRdb's copy carries only in-frame clones and drops some. The table includes approximately 44,000 clones, over 65% detected once. General observations from the study: Apparently unrelated to pseudoprogression were changes in the top peripheral T cell clonotypes.

The source of this sequence is a man between 35 and 55 years old with glioma. The chain carries TRBV19 and TRBJ2-7, with no clear D. Sequencing was performed on PBMCs, taken from a glioma patient whose treatment included an IDH1 peptide vaccine. In nucleotides, the CDR3 is TGTGCCAGTAGAGGGCCCCTATACGAGCAGTACTTC. It yields the protein CASRGPLYEQYF.